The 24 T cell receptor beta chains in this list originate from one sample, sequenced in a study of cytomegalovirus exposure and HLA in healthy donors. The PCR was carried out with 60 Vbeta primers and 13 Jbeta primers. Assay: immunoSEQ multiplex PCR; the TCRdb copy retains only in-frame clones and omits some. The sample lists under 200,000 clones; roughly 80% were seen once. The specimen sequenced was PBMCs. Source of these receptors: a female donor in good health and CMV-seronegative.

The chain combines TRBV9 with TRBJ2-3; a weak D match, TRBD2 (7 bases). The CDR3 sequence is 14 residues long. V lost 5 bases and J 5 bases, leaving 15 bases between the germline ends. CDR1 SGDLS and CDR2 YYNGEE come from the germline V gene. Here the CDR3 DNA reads TGTGCCAGCAGACCCCGGGGGGCGGTAGATACGCAGTATTTT. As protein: CASRPRGAVDTQYF.

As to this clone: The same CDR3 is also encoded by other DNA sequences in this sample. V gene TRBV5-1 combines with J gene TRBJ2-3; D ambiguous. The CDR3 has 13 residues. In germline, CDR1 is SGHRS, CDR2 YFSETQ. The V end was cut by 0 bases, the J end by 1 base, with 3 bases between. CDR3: CASSLGGTDTQYF. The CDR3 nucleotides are TGCGCCAGCAGCTTGGGCGGCACAGATACGCAGTATTTT.

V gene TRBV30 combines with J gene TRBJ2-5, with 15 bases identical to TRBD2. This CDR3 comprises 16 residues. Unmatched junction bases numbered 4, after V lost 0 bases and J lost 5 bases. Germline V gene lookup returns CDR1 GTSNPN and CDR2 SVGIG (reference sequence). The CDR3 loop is CAWSVGLAGGRETQYF. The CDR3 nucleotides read TGTGCCTGGAGTGTAGGACTAGCGGGAGGGCGGGAGACCCAGTACTTC.

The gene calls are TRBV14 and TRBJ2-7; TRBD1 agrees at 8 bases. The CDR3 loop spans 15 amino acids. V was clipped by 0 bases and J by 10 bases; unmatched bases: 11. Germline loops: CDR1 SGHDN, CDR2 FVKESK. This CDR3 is CASSQDGWTGRPQYF. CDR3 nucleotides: TGTGCCAGCAGCCAAGATGGGTGGACAGGGCGACCCCAGTACTTC.

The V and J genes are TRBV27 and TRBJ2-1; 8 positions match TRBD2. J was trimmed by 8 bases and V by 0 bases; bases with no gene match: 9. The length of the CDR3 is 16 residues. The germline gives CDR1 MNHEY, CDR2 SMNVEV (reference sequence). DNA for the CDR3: TGTGCCAGCAGTTTATCGACCCTTCGGGGGGGGGATGAGCAGTTCTTC. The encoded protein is CASSLSTLRGGDEQFF.

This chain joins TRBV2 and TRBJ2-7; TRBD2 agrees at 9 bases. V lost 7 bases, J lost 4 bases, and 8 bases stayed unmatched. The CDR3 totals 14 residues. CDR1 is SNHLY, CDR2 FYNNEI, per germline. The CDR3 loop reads CASTPSGNSYEQYF. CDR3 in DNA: TGTGCCAGCACCCCTAGCGGGAACTCGTACGAGCAGTACTTC.

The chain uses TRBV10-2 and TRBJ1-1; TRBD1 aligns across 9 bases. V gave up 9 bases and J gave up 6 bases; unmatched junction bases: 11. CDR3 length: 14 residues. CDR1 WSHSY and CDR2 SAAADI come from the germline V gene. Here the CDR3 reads CASLRDRAAPEAFF. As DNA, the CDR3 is TGCGCCAGTCTCCGGGACAGGGCAGCCCCTGAAGCTTTCTTT.

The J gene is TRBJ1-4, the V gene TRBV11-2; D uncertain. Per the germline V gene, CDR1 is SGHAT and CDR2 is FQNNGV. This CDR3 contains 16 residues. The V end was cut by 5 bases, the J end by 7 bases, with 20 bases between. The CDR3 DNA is TGTGCCAGCAGCCCCCAAGCGGGGATTTTGGGTGAAAAACTGTTTTTT. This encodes CASSPQAGILGEKLFF.

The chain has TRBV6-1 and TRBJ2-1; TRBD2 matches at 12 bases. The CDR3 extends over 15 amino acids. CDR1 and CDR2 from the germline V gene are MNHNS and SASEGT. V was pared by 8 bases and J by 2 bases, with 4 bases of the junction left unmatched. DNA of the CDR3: TGTGCCAGCCGCGGACTAGCGGGGACCTACAATGAGCAGTTCTTC. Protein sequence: CASRGLAGTYNEQFF.

CDR3 residues: CASCQGNSYEQYF. The DNA of the CDR3 is TGTGCCAGCTGCCAGGGTAACTCCTACGAGCAGTACTTC. The rearrangement joins TRBV2 to TRBJ2-7; maybe TRBD1 (5 bases). V lost 8 bases and J 0 bases, leaving 11 bases between the germline ends. Germline V CDR1 and CDR2: SNHLY, FYNNEI. The CDR3 length is 13 residues.

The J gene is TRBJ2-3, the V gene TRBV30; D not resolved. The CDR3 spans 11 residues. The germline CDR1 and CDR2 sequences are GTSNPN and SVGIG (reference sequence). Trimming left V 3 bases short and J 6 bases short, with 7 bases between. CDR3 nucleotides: TGTGCCTGGAGGTCTACGGATACGCAGTATTTT. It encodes CAWRSTDTQYF.

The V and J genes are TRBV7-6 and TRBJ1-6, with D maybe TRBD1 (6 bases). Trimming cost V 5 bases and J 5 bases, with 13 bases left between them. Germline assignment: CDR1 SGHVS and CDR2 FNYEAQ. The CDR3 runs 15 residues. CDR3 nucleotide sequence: TGTGCCAGCAGCCAGACCGACAGGAATAATTCACCCCTCCACTTT. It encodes CASSQTDRNNSPLHF.

Here the CDR3 DNA reads TGTGCCTCCGGACAGGGACGATTTGGCATTCAGTACTTC. It yields the protein CASGQGRFGIQYF. V is TRBV19 and J is TRBJ2-4, with 8 bases fitting TRBD1. CDR3 length: 13 residues. Germline V gene data show CDR1 as LNHDA and CDR2 as SQIVND (reference sequence). The V and J ends lost 11 bases and 9 bases, in that order; junction bases with no gene match: 12.

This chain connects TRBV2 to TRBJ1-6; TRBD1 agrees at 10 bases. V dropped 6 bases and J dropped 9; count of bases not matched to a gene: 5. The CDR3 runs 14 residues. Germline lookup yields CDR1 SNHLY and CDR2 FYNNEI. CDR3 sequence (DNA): TGTGCCAGCAGGACCGGGACAGGGGTTTCACCCCTCCACTTT. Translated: CASRTGTGVSPLHF.

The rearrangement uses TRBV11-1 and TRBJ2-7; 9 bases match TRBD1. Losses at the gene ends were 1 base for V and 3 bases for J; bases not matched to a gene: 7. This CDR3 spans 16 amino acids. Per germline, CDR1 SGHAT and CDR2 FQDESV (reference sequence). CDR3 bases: TGTGCCAGCAGCTTAGGTGGGACAGGGAACCTCTACGAGCAGTACTTC. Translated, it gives CASSLGGTGNLYEQYF. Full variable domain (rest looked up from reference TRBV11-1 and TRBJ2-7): EAEVAQSPRYKITEKSQAVAFWCDPISGHATLYWYRQILGQGPELLVQFQDESVVDDSQLPKDRFSAERLKGVDSTLKIQPAELGDSAMYLCASSLGGTGNLYEQYFGPGTRLTVT.

As DNA, the CDR3 is TGTGCCAGCAGCTCCCTAGGACAGAGGGACGAGCAGTACTTC. It yields the protein CASSSLGQRDEQYF. The V call is TRBV7-9, the J call TRBJ2-7; TRBD1 might be the D (6 bases). V was trimmed by 4 bases and J by 5 bases, leaving 15 bases between them. The CDR3 is 14 residues long. Germline V gene lookup returns CDR1 SEHNR and CDR2 FQNEAQ (reference sequence).

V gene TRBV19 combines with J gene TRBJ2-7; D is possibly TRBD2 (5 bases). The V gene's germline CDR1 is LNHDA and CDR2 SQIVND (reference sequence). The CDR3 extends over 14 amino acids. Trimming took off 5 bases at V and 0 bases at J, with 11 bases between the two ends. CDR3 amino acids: CASSPTAASYEQYF. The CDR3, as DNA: TGTGCCAGTAGTCCCACAGCGGCCTCCTACGAGCAGTACTTC.

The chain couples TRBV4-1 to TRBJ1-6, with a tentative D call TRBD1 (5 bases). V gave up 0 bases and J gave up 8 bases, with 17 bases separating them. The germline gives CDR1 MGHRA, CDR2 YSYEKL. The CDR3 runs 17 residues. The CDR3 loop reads CASSQDVGFAGHSPLHF. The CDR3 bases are TGCGCCAGCAGCCAAGATGTGGGCTTCGCAGGGCATTCACCCCTCCACTTT.

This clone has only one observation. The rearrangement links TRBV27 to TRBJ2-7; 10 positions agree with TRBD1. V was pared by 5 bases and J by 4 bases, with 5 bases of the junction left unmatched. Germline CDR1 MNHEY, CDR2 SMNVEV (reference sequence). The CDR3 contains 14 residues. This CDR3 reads CASSPGQGGYEQYF. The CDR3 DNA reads TGTGCCAGCAGTCCCGGACAGGGGGGATACGAGCAGTACTTC.

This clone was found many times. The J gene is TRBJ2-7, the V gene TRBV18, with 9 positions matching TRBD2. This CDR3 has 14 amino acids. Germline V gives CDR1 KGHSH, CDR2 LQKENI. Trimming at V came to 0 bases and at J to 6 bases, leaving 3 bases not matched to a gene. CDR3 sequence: CASSPPAGGSEQYF. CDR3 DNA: TGTGCCAGCTCACCACCAGCGGGAGGATCCGAGCAGTACTTC.

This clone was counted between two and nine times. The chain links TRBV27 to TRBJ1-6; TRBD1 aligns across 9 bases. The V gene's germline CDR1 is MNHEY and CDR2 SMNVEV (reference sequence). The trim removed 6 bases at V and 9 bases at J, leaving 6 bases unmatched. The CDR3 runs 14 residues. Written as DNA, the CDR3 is TGTGCCAGCAGGCGGGACAGGGAGGTTTCACCCCTCCACTTT. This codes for CASRRDREVSPLHF.

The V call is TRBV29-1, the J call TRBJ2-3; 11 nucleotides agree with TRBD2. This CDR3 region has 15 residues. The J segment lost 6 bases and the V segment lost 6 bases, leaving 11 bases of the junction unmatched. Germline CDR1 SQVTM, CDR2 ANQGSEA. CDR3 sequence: CSVGTSGGRGDTQYF. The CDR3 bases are TGCAGCGTGGGTACTAGCGGGGGTCGAGGCGATACGCAGTATTTT.

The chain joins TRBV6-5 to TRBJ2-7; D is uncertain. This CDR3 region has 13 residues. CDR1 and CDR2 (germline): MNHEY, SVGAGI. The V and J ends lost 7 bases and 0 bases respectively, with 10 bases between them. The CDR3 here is CASTSVISYEQYF. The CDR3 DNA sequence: TGTGCCAGCACGTCAGTGATCTCCTACGAGCAGTACTTC.

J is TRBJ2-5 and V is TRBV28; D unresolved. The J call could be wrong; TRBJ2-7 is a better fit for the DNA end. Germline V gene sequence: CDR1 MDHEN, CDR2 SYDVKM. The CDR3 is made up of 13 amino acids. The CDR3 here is CASTPPRSSEQYF. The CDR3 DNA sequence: TGTGCCAGCACGCCCCCAAGAAGTTCCGAGCAGTACTTC.